These T cell receptor beta chains were read from a single sample in a study of control samples from healthy donors and cancer patients. The data were produced by immunoSEQ multiplex PCR, yet TCRdb's version contains in-frame clones alone and is incomplete. This table has approximately 140,000 clones, 80% to 95% appearing once. The sequenced material came from blood. The receptors stem from a man aged 18 to 29 in good health. CDR3s include the opening cysteine and the closing phenylalanine or tryptophan.

J gene,V gene,CDR3 protein
TRBJ2-6,TRBV3-1/TRBV3-2,CASSQSRDSRSGANVLTF
TRBJ2-5,TRBV6-2/TRBV6-3,CASSSGLAGGPEETQYF
TRBJ1-2,TRBV6-5,CASINEWGGGYTF
TRBJ2-7,TRBV6-2/TRBV6-3,CASSYNRGRDEQYF
TRBJ2-3,TRBV5-5,CASSLPALRLAGVTDTQYF
TRBJ2-7,TRBV12-3/TRBV12-4,CASCSPDNYEQYF
TRBJ1-5,TRBV7-2,CASSLVQQNQPQHF
TRBJ1-6,TRBV27,CASSLSPGASLHF
TRBJ1-1,TRBV4-1,CASSQFTEGRTEAFF
TRBJ1-4,TRBV7-8,CASSQPYLEKLFF
TRBJ1-1,TRBV27,CASSPRQGPNTEAFF
TRBJ2-3,TRBV7-2,CASSLRLLAGATDTQYF
TRBJ1-2,TRBV28,CASSSQQINYGYTF
TRBJ2-1,TRBV27,CASSLRGPVYNEQFF
TRBJ2-1,TRBV12-3/TRBV12-4,CASSAPGSGEQFF
TRBJ2-5,TRBV4-1,CASSPLPGPEETQYF
TRBJ1-3,TRBV18,CASSPQTGGSGNTIYF
TRBJ2-3,TRBV7-9,CASSPRTSGGEAGTDTQYF
TRBJ1-3,TRBV30,CAWSVLGSGNTIYF
TRBJ2-3,TRBV7-2,CASSFRSSRLGADTQYF
TRBJ1-2,TRBV6-6,CASSPTLFPTRASYGYTF
TRBJ2-7,TRBV11-2,CASTDRWEGREARYEQYF
TRBJ1-1,TRBV7-9,CASSLAGRGPLLNTEAFF
TRBJ2-7,TRBV28,CASSLYRRYEQYF
TRBJ2-5,TRBV19,CASSIGLATVMGIETQYF
TRBJ1-5,TRBV4-1,CASSRLQGHSNQPQHF
TRBJ1-1,TRBV29-1,CSVSDQGNTEAFF
TRBJ2-1,TRBV7-9,CASSLGAEPYNEQFF
TRBJ2-2,TRBV30,CAWQRTGELFF
TRBJ1-2,TRBV6-5,CASRWGDYGYTF
TRBJ2-3,TRBV7-9,CASSSSGTSADTQYF
TRBJ1-2,TRBV11-2,CASSLVLDSTDFYNYGYTF
TRBJ1-2,TRBV5-6,CASSFGTGGAVGYTF